The 23 T cell receptor beta chains in this list originate from one sample, sequenced in a study of T cell responses to AZD1222 COVID-19 vaccine. The repertoire was sequenced with immunoSEQ multiplex PCR; TCRdb's copy has only in-frame clones and lacks some. The profile shows some 130,000 clones, roughly nine tenths of them singletons. Here the sequenced sample was peripheral blood, taken on day 0 of AZD1222 vaccination. Every receptor here comes from an adult in good health.

The rearrangement uses TRBV19 and TRBJ1-6; D call uncertain. V dropped 6 bases and J dropped 8 bases, with 11 bases sitting between them. The CDR3 consists of 13 residues. Germline V gives CDR1 LNHDA, CDR2 SQIVND (reference sequence). This CDR3 reads CASRQQPDSPLHF. In DNA form, the CDR3 reads TGTGCCAGTAGACAGCAACCAGATTCACCCCTCCACTTT.

The chain has TRBV7-2 and TRBJ1-3; 10 bases agree with TRBD1. In germline, CDR1 is SGHTA, CDR2 FQGNSA. The CDR3 spans 18 residues. Germline trimming cut 5 bases from V and 0 bases from J; bases unmatched to any gene: 10. CDR3 loop: CASSIDRGRSGSGNTIYF. CDR3 in DNA: TGTGCCAGCAGCATCGACAGGGGGCGGTCGGGCTCTGGAAACACCATATATTTT.

This clone was found once. This sequence joins TRBV4-1 and TRBJ1-6; D is uncertain. In germline, CDR1 is MGHRA, CDR2 YSYEKL. Trimming shortened V by 0 bases and J by 0 bases, and 12 bases separated the two germline ends. CDR3 length equals 18 residues. CDR3 DNA: TGCGCCAGCAGCCAAGAGGGCACCCGAAGCTCCTATAATTCACCCCTCCACTTT. Protein sequence: CASSQEGTRSSYNSPLHF.

The gene calls are TRBV3-1 (or the pseudogene TRBV3-2) and TRBJ2-3; 7 bases are shared with TRBD1. The J segment lost 3 bases and the V segment lost 7 bases, leaving 13 bases of the junction unmatched. Germline lookup yields CDR1 LGHDT and CDR2 YNNKEL (reference sequence). This CDR3 is 16 amino acids long. Here the CDR3 reads CASTNRGSGGTDTQYF. Written as DNA, the CDR3 is TGTGCCAGCACAAACAGGGGAAGCGGTGGAACAGATACGCAGTATTTT.

The CDR3 spells CSASYREGQPQHF. CDR3 DNA sequence: TGCAGTGCTAGTTACAGGGAGGGCCAGCCCCAGCATTTT. J is TRBJ1-5 and V is TRBV20-1; TRBD1 might be the D (6 bases). CDR1 is DFQATT, CDR2 SNEGSKA, per germline (reference sequence). Between the trimmed V and J ends, which lost 3 bases and 7 bases, there was a span of 13 bases. CDR3 length equals 13 residues.

The J gene is TRBJ1-2, the V gene TRBV5-1; the D gene is possibly TRBD1 (6 bases). Germline lookup yields CDR1 SGHRS and CDR2 YFSETQ. V was cut by 5 bases and J by 5 bases, with 16 bases left in between. The CDR3 extends over 14 amino acids. In DNA, the CDR3 is TGCGCCAGCAGTCTGGGGGGCAGGGTATATGGCTACACCTTC. Translated: CASSLGGRVYGYTF.

The genes are TRBV23-1 and TRBJ1-1; D is possibly TRBD1 (5 bases). TRBV23-1 is an ORF, with its function uncertain. This CDR3 has 15 amino acids. With 4 bases removed from V and 8 bases from J, the gap between germline ends came to 20 bases. DNA of the CDR3: TGCGCCAGCAGTCCCCACCCAACAGGAATTAAAGAAGCTTTCTTT. Its translation is CASSPHPTGIKEAFF.

This clone was detected only a few times. The J gene is TRBJ1-5, the V gene TRBV29-1; D call uncertain. V lost 7 bases to trimming and J lost 3 bases, with 13 bases between them. Germline CDR1 is SQVTM and CDR2 is ANQGSEA. The CDR3 consists of 13 residues. Written as DNA, the CDR3 is TGCAGCGCCAGGTGGGGTCCCAATCAGCCCCAGCATTTT. Translating it yields CSARWGPNQPQHF.

Of note for this clone: This sample includes further DNA sequences coding for the same CDR3. J is TRBJ1-1 and V is TRBV15; weak D call: TRBD1 (5 bases). CDR1 and CDR2 from the germline V gene are LNHNV and YYDKDF (reference sequence). The CDR3 length is 13 residues. V was shortened by 0 bases and J by 4 bases, with 6 bases between the two germline ends. This CDR3 is CATSRDQGTEAFF. In DNA form, the CDR3 reads TGTGCCACCAGCAGAGATCAGGGCACTGAAGCTTTCTTT. Variable domain in full (rest from reference TRBV15 and TRBJ1-1): DAMVIQNPRYQVTQFGKPVTLSCSQTLNHNVMYWYQQKSSQAPKLLFHYYDKDFNNEADTPDNFQSRRPNTSFCFLDIRSPGLGDTAMYLCATSRDQGTEAFFGQGTRLTVV.

This clone has a handful of counts. V usage is TRBV3-1 (or the pseudogene TRBV3-2) and J usage is TRBJ1-2; the match to TRBD1 covers 9 bases. V was pared by 8 bases and J by 2 bases, with 0 bases of the junction left unmatched. The V gene's germline CDR1 is LGHDT and CDR2 YNNKEL (reference sequence). The CDR3 length is 12 residues. The CDR3 nucleotides are TGTGCCAGCGGGACAGGGAACTATGGCTACACCTTC. Its translation is CASGTGNYGYTF.

This clone was seen a handful of times. The chain links TRBV7-9 to TRBJ2-3; D is uncertain. This CDR3 spans 14 amino acids. Germline V gene sequence: CDR1 SEHNR, CDR2 FQNEAQ (reference sequence). Trimming took 1 base from V and 10 from J, leaving 15 bases between them. Written as DNA, the CDR3 is TGTGCCAGCAGCTTAGAGATTACGGCAGCATCGCAGTATTTT. Amino acid sequence: CASSLEITAASQYF.

In this sample, this clone turned up once. The genes are TRBV6-5 and TRBJ1-2, with 8 bases matching TRBD1. The CDR3 sequence is 14 residues long. Losses at the gene ends were 5 bases for V and 3 bases for J; bases not matched to a gene: 5. CDR1 is MNHEY, CDR2 SVGAGI, per germline. The CDR3 nucleotides are TGTGCCAGCAGTAGATTGACAGGGGACTATGGCTACACCTTC. Its translation: CASSRLTGDYGYTF.

V usage is TRBV6-6 and J usage is TRBJ2-7; D unclear. CDR1 MNHNY and CDR2 SVGAGI come from the germline V gene (reference sequence). The CDR3 runs to 15 residues. The V gene lost 7 bases and the J gene lost 5 bases, with 21 bases spanning the gap. The CDR3 loop is CASTYQSPAVHEQYF. Here the CDR3 DNA reads TGTGCCAGCACCTACCAATCCCCGGCGGTCCACGAGCAGTACTTC.

The J gene is TRBJ1-2, the V gene TRBV5-1; 11 bases are shared with TRBD1. The CDR3 sequence is 13 residues long. Trimming cost V 4 bases and J 4 bases; bases outside gene matches: 0. From germline, CDR1 is SGHRS and CDR2 YFSETQ. CDR3 amino acids: CASSGTGGYGYTF. The CDR3 DNA reads as TGCGCCAGCAGCGGGACAGGGGGCTATGGCTACACCTTC.

This clone was counted once. The gene calls are TRBV5-4 and TRBJ2-5, with D perhaps matching TRBD2 (6 bases). Germline V lookup: CDR1 SGHNT, CDR2 YYREEE (reference sequence). The V and J ends lost 0 bases and 4 bases respectively, with 10 bases between them. CDR3 length: 14 residues. CDR3 protein: CASSLEHGGETQYF. For the CDR3, the DNA is TGTGCCAGCAGCTTGGAGCACGGGGGAGAGACCCAGTACTTC.

The chain carries TRBV5-1 and TRBJ2-7, with D unclear. The CDR3 extends over 14 amino acids. Germline lookup yields CDR1 SGHRS and CDR2 YFSETQ. V lost 0 bases and J 1 base, leaving 8 bases between the germline ends. The DNA for the CDR3 is TGCGCCAGCAGCTTGGCCGGAAGGTCCTACGAGCAGTACTTC. It yields the protein CASSLAGRSYEQYF.

CDR3 in amino acids: CASSLGFGFGETQYF. CDR3 coding DNA: TGTGCCAGCAGCTTAGGATTCGGTTTCGGGGAGACCCAGTACTTC. The chain links TRBV11-3 to TRBJ2-5; D gene uncertain. The CDR3 contains 15 residues. Germline V gene sequence: CDR1 SGHNT, CDR2 YENEEA. Trimming left V 1 base short and J 5 bases short, with 14 bases between.

The gene calls are TRBV30 and TRBJ1-2; no definite D call. In germline, CDR1 is GTSNPN, CDR2 SVGIG (reference sequence). V lost 3 bases and J 1 base, leaving 12 bases between the germline ends. The CDR3 totals 14 residues. Written as DNA, the CDR3 is TGTGCCTGGAGGGCACGTGGGGATAACTATGGCTACACCTTC. Translated, it gives CAWRARGDNYGYTF. Complete variable domain (other parts from reference TRBV30 and TRBJ1-2): SQTIHQWPATLVQPVGSPLSLECTVEGTSNPNLYWYRQAAGRGLQLLFYSVGIGQISSEVPQNLSASRPQDRQFILSSKKLLLSDSGFYLCAWRARGDNYGYTFGSGTRLTVV.

The DNA of the CDR3 is TGTGCCAGCGATGGGACAGGGGTCAATGAGCAGTTCTTC. It is translated as CASDGTGVNEQFF. The rearrangement links TRBV2 to TRBJ2-1; 10 bases match TRBD1. CDR1 is SNHLY, CDR2 FYNNEI, per germline. This CDR3 region has 13 residues. V lost 8 bases to trimming and J lost 6 bases; unmatched junction nucleotides: 4.

The sample holds many counts of this clone. The chain combines TRBV2 with TRBJ2-7, with a tentative D call TRBD1 (5 bases). This CDR3 contains 14 residues. The V end was cut by 0 bases, the J end by 5 bases, with 11 bases between. Germline V gene data show CDR1 as SNHLY and CDR2 as FYNNEI. CDR3 sequence (DNA): TGTGCCAGCAGTGAAGCACGGCAGGGTGACGAGCAGTACTTC. Translating gives CASSEARQGDEQYF.

The V gene is TRBV4-1, the J gene TRBJ2-2; D might be TRBD1 (6 bases). This CDR3 has 13 amino acids. V lost 8 bases and J lost 0, with 7 bases in between. Germline assignment: CDR1 MGHRA and CDR2 YSYEKL. This CDR3 reads CASSGANTGELFF. CDR3 bases: TGCGCCAGCTCAGGGGCGAACACCGGGGAGCTGTTTTTT.

The chain has TRBV3-1 (or the pseudogene TRBV3-2) and TRBJ1-6; the match to TRBD1 covers 9 bases. The CDR3 has 16 amino acids. The germline CDR1 and CDR2 sequences are LGHDT and YNNKEL (reference sequence). V trimming: 4 bases; J trimming: 10 bases; junction bases outside the gene matches: 11. The CDR3 coding sequence is TGTGCCAGCAGCCCAGACCGGGACAGGGAACGATCACCCCTCCACTTT. It specifies CASSPDRDRERSPLHF.

The V and J genes are TRBV10-1 and TRBJ2-7; the match to TRBD2 covers 7 bases. With 0 bases clipped from V and 4 bases from J, the junction kept 6 bases outside the gene matches. The CDR3 is 15 residues long. The germline V gene encodes CDR1 WNHNN and CDR2 SYGVQD (reference sequence). CDR3 protein: CASSESVGLGYEQYF. Written as DNA, the CDR3 is TGCGCCAGCAGTGAGTCCGTCGGACTAGGTTACGAGCAGTACTTC.